This TCR beta chain stems from a study of T cells after yellow fever vaccination. Each CDR3 protein is one row after TCRdb ran MiXCR on the 5' RACE reads. The data show approximately 580,000 distinct CDR3 sequences, with roughly a sixth seen just once and 15% to 20% held by the top ten. In germline, CDR1 is SEHNR, CDR2 FQNEAQ (reference sequence). The V gene end was trimmed by 1 base and the J gene end by 8 bases; junction bases not matched to a gene: 2. The length of the CDR3 is 13 residues. The source is a man aged 18-30 years who received the YFV17D yellow fever vaccine. The starting material was PBMCs, obtained 5 to 6 days after the first yellow fever vaccination. The V and J genes are TRBV7-9 and TRBJ1-2; TRBD1 agrees at 9 bases. CDR3 loop: CASSLGTGEGYTF. The DNA of the CDR3 is TGTGCCAGCAGCTTAGGGACAGGGGAAGGCTACACCTTC.